The entry that follows covers one TCR beta chain sequence. Its antigen is unknown. Germline-derived CDR1 and CDR2 are SGHVS and FQNEAQ. The germline V and J ends were trimmed by 2 bases and 7 bases, with 12 bases remaining between them. This CDR3 region has 14 residues. Quantitative 5'-RACE with molecular barcodes generated TCR beta libraries. TCRdb processed the 5' RACE reads anew with MiXCR; each CDR3 protein has one entry. The data show roughly 450,000 distinct CDR3 sequences, approximately 26% seen once. This sample was taken from a study of CD8 T cells in ankylosing spondylitis. Study-wide results and limits: Seven to nine highly homologous variants made up a TCR beta motif, and this motif appeared characteristic of ankylosing spondylitis blood. It was reported that disease-linked clones were significantly enriched in matched ankylosing spondylitis synovial fluid. Researchers report that disease-linked clones proved CD8+ and relatively rare in peripheral blood.

This clonotype was sampled from a male donor with ankylosing spondylitis. This chain uses TRBV7-8 with TRBJ1-5; D is uncertain. The sample was blood, either unsorted or a sorted T cell fraction (not recorded which). This CDR3 is CASSLSPPSQPQHF. The CDR3 DNA follows: TGTGCCAGCAGCTTATCGCCTCCAAGCCAGCCCCAGCATTTT.